Listed here are 32 T cell receptor beta chains from one sample, sequenced in a study of CD8 T cells in ankylosing spondylitis. Study-wide findings and caveats: In ankylosing spondylitis blood, a motif of roughly eight highly homologous TCR beta variants appeared characteristic.

These TCRs' antigens remain unknown. Using its own MiXCR run on the 5' RACE reads, TCRdb lists one record per CDR3 protein. The sample has around 390,000 distinct CDR3 sequences, 20% to 25% seen once; the top ten hold about 17%. The source material was blood, either unsorted or a sorted T cell fraction (not recorded which). The receptors here all came from a male donor with ankylosing spondylitis.

This clonotype was counted a few times. V usage is TRBV7-2 and J usage is TRBJ2-2; D unclear. CDR3 length: 16 amino acids. Germline lookup yields CDR1 SGHTA and CDR2 FQGNSA. The germline V and J ends were trimmed by 0 bases and 3 bases, with 11 bases remaining between them. CDR3 in DNA: TGTGCCAGCAGCTTAGCCCCGGGTCCCTACACCGGGGAGCTGTTTTTT. This gives the protein CASSLAPGPYTGELFF.

In its sample, this clonotype was seen a few times. This chain uses TRBV20-1 with TRBJ2-5; D not certain. The CDR3 runs to 13 residues. Trimming left V 0 bases short and J 1 base short, with 6 bases between. CDR1 and CDR2 (germline): DFQATT, SNEGSKA (reference sequence). The CDR3 coding sequence is TGCAGTGCTAGAGATCCAAGCCAAGAGACCCAGTACTTC. Amino acid sequence: CSARDPSQETQYF.

In its sample, this clonotype was seen a few times. Here the CDR3 reads CASSQGGNTDTQYF. In nucleotides, the CDR3 is TGCGCCAGCAGCCAGGGGGGGAATACAGATACGCAGTATTTT. The chain employs TRBV4-1 and TRBJ2-3; 7 bases line up with TRBD2. Trimming removed 3 bases from V and 3 bases from J; junction bases left unmatched: 3. Germline assignment: CDR1 MGHRA and CDR2 YSYEKL. This CDR3 spans 14 amino acids.

The table lists this clonotype with a few counts. The chain employs TRBV5-1 and TRBJ2-7; TRBD2 might be the D (7 bases). This CDR3 is 17 amino acids long. CDR1 is SGHRS, CDR2 YFSETQ, per germline. The V end lost 4 bases, the J end lost 4 bases, and 24 bases lay between the germline ends. CDR3 DNA: TGCGCCAGCAGCCGGGCCCCAGGGGAGGGCTTTAAGTACGAGCAGTACTTC. It yields the protein CASSRAPGEGFKYEQYF.

This chain joins TRBV14 and TRBJ2-7, with D possibly being TRBD1 (5 bases). The ends were cut back, 8 bases at V and 4 bases at J, with 12 bases in the middle. CDR3 size: 12 residues. Germline V gene lookup returns CDR1 SGHDN and CDR2 FVKESK. The CDR3 protein is CASGASMYEQYF. The CDR3 DNA reads TGTGCCAGCGGGGCGAGTATGTACGAGCAGTACTTC.

This clonotype has a handful of counts. V and J are TRBV29-1 and TRBJ1-2, with TRBD1 matching over 7 bases. The V and J ends lost 7 bases and 0 bases, in that order; junction bases with no gene match: 8. The CDR3 contains 14 residues. Germline V lookup: CDR1 SQVTM, CDR2 ANQGSEA. The CDR3 region is CSAKEGATNYGYTF. Written as DNA, the CDR3 is TGCAGCGCCAAGGAGGGGGCGACTAACTATGGCTACACCTTC.

This chain uses TRBV20-1 with TRBJ1-3, with D hard to call. With 0 bases removed from V and 0 bases from J, the gap between germline ends came to 9 bases. Germline V CDR1 and CDR2: DFQATT, SNEGSKA (reference sequence). The CDR3 extends over 15 amino acids. The CDR3, as DNA: TGCAGTGCTAGAGAGGCCTTGAGCTCTGGAAACACCATATATTTT. Protein: CSAREALSSGNTIYF.

CDR3 nucleotides: TGCGCCAGCAGGGGTCGGACAGGGGGAGGTAACACTGAAGCTTTCTTT. Its protein is CASRGRTGGGNTEAFF. This chain joins TRBV5-1 and TRBJ1-1, with 10 bases that match TRBD1. With V trimmed by 5 bases and J by 2 bases, 9 bases remained unmatched. Germline CDR1 is SGHRS and CDR2 is YFSETQ. CDR3 length: 16 amino acids.

The chain employs TRBV12-3 or TRBV12-4 and TRBJ1-5; weak D call: TRBD1 (6 bases). Deletions cut 6 bases from V and 0 bases from J, with 15 bases between. This CDR3 has 16 residues. The CDR3 spells CASRPTGLYSNQPQHF. The DNA of the CDR3 is TGTGCCAGCAGACCGACAGGCCTTTATAGCAATCAGCCCCAGCATTTT.

J is TRBJ2-7 and V is TRBV14; D remains unclear. Germline CDR1 and CDR2: SGHDN and FVKESK. V shed 1 base and J shed 6 bases, with 10 bases lying between them. The CDR3 is made up of 13 amino acids. The CDR3, as DNA: TGTGCCAGCAGCCAAGTGTGGGGTGGCGAGCAGTACTTC. It is translated as CASSQVWGGEQYF.

This clonotype was counted a few times. The chain employs TRBV6-2 or TRBV6-3 and TRBJ1-1, with no clear D. Germline assignment: CDR1 MNHEY and CDR2 SVGEGT. V shed 7 bases and J shed 4 bases, with 25 bases lying between them. The CDR3 is 17 residues long. The CDR3 region is CASTLRSGEGVSTEAFF. The CDR3 coding sequence is TGTGCCAGCACCTTACGGTCCGGGGAAGGCGTAAGCACTGAAGCTTTCTTT.

This clonotype showed up many times. The chain recombines TRBV7-2 with TRBJ2-5; TRBD2 matches at 10 bases. Losses at the gene ends were 5 bases for V and 2 bases for J; bases not matched to a gene: 8. The CDR3 loop spans 16 amino acids. CDR1 and CDR2 (germline): SGHTA, FQGNSA. CDR3 bases: TGTGCCAGCAGCCCACACGGACTAGCGGAGCAAGAGACCCAGTACTTC. Its protein is CASSPHGLAEQETQYF.

A few counts support this clonotype. The rearrangement joins TRBV4-1 to TRBJ2-3, with TRBD2 matching 8 bases. Germline loops: CDR1 MGHRA, CDR2 YSYEKL. J was trimmed by 3 bases and V by 7 bases; bases with no gene match: 3. CDR3 length: 13 amino acids. CDR3 nucleotides: TGCGCCAGCAAGGCTAGCGGGACAGATACGCAGTATTTT. It translates to CASKASGTDTQYF.

The chain joins TRBV5-1 to TRBJ2-5; 10 bases are shared with TRBD2. The V gene's germline CDR1 is SGHRS and CDR2 YFSETQ. This CDR3 has 16 residues. Trimming cost V 4 bases and J 1 base; bases outside gene matches: 7. CDR3 sequence: CASSPRTSGSQETQYF. CDR3 DNA: TGCGCCAGCAGCCCACGGACTAGCGGATCCCAAGAGACCCAGTACTTC.

The V and J genes are TRBV12-5 and TRBJ2-5, with unresolved D. V lost 6 bases to trimming and J lost 2 bases, with 10 bases between them. The CDR3 covers 13 residues. Germline V gene lookup returns CDR1 LGHNT and CDR2 FRNRAP. CDR3 coding DNA: TGTGCTAGTGGCCCTGATTGGCAAGAGACCCAGTACTTC. Protein product: CASGPDWQETQYF.

This clonotype was observed a few times. The chain joins TRBV27 to TRBJ2-1, with D maybe TRBD1 (6 bases). The V end was cut by 4 bases, the J end by 11 bases, with 9 bases between. Germline loops: CDR1 MNHEY, CDR2 SMNVEV (reference sequence). The CDR3 loop spans 11 amino acids. In nucleotides, the CDR3 is TGTGCCAGCAGTTACCAGGGGAAGCAGTTCTTC. It encodes CASSYQGKQFF.

This clonotype was detected a few times. The chain recombines TRBV7-9 with TRBJ1-3, with D perhaps matching TRBD1 (6 bases). Germline CDR1 reads SEHNR; CDR2 reads FQNEAQ (reference sequence). This CDR3 is 17 amino acids long. V lost 5 bases and J 0 bases, leaving 17 bases between the germline ends. The CDR3 loop reads CASSQGRPVGSGNTIYF. The CDR3 DNA reads as TGTGCCAGCAGCCAGGGGCGGCCAGTAGGCTCTGGAAACACCATATATTTT.

The rearrangement uses TRBV15 and TRBJ2-1; TRBD2 is a possible D gene (5 bases). CDR3 length: 15 residues. Germline CDR1 LNHNV, CDR2 YYDKDF (reference sequence). The germline V and J ends were trimmed by 1 base and 2 bases, with 9 bases remaining between them. The CDR3: CATSRGGSTYNEQFF. As DNA, the CDR3 is TGTGCCACCAGCAGAGGAGGGTCCACCTACAATGAGCAGTTCTTC.

The chain's CDR3 is CASSPRPRQYTGELFF. The CDR3, as DNA: TGCGCCAGCAGCCCCCGGCCTAGACAGTACACCGGGGAGCTGTTTTTT. The chain recombines TRBV4-3 with TRBJ2-2, with a tentative D call TRBD1 (5 bases). In germline, CDR1 is LGHNA, CDR2 YSLEER. With 4 bases removed from V and 3 bases from J, the gap between germline ends came to 15 bases. The length of the CDR3 is 16 residues.

The rearrangement joins TRBV6-5 to TRBJ1-2, with D tentatively TRBD1 (6 bases). Trimming left V 4 bases short and J 5 bases short, with 11 bases between. Germline CDR1 MNHEY, CDR2 SVGAGI. The CDR3 length is 13 residues. The CDR3 DNA is TGTGCCAGCAGTTTGCTTCAGGGGTATGGCTACACCTTC. The encoded protein is CASSLLQGYGYTF.

This clonotype was seen more than once but under ten times. J is TRBJ1-1 and V is TRBV7-9, with D tentatively TRBD1 (6 bases). Deletions cut 1 base from V and 10 bases from J, with 16 bases between. CDR1 SEHNR and CDR2 FQNEAQ come from the germline V gene (reference sequence). This CDR3 has 14 amino acids. CDR3 in DNA: TGTGCCAGCAGCTTAGGACAGGAGGTGGATAGAGCTTTCTTT. Amino acid sequence: CASSLGQEVDRAFF.

The chain carries TRBV5-1 and TRBJ2-1; perhaps TRBD2 as D (6 bases). The CDR3 has 15 residues. Trimming pared 2 bases from V and 0 bases from J, leaving 9 bases between. Germline V gene data show CDR1 as SGHRS and CDR2 as YFSETQ. CDR3 sequence: CASSFNGGSYNEQFF. CDR3 nucleotide sequence: TGCGCCAGCAGCTTCAACGGGGGCTCCTACAATGAGCAGTTCTTC.

The chain has TRBV7-2 and TRBJ2-5; D ambiguous. Trimming took 1 base from V and 2 from J, leaving 8 bases between them. Germline lookup yields CDR1 SGHTA and CDR2 FQGNSA. This CDR3 comprises 14 residues. In DNA, the CDR3 is TGTGCCAGCAGCTTAGTCAGGAATCAAGAGACCCAGTACTTC. Translating gives CASSLVRNQETQYF.

This clonotype was picked up a small number of times. CDR3 sequence (DNA): TGTGCCAGCAGCGTAGCCGGGACTAGCAACGAGCAGTACTTC. It encodes CASSVAGTSNEQYF. V gene TRBV9 combines with J gene TRBJ2-7, with 9 bases matching TRBD2. In germline, CDR1 is SGDLS, CDR2 YYNGEE. Unmatched junction bases numbered 3, after V lost 0 bases and J lost 5 bases. This CDR3 has 14 residues.

This clonotype was observed a few times. The chain has TRBV10-3 and TRBJ1-1; D is unresolved. CDR3 size: 13 residues. V was pared by 7 bases and J by 0 bases, with 9 bases between. From germline, CDR1 is ENHRY and CDR2 SYGVKD. The CDR3 sequence: CAINYDVNTEAFF. The CDR3 DNA is TGTGCCATCAATTATGATGTGAACACTGAAGCTTTCTTT.

Only a few counts were recorded for this clonotype. CDR3 amino acids: CASSQELRRTGGEQYF. In nucleotides, the CDR3 is TGTGCCAGCAGCCAAGAGTTACGAAGGACAGGGGGCGAGCAGTACTTC. The chain couples TRBV6-1 to TRBJ2-7, with 10 bases lining up with TRBD1. V shed 6 bases, J shed 6 bases, and the junction held 14 bases outside the gene matches. The CDR3 spans 16 residues. Germline values: CDR1 MNHNS, CDR2 SASEGT.

The rearrangement links TRBV5-1 to TRBJ2-1; 8 nucleotides match TRBD2. The CDR3 is 15 amino acids. From germline, CDR1 is SGHRS and CDR2 YFSETQ. V lost 2 bases to trimming and J lost 8 bases; unmatched junction nucleotides: 9. DNA for the CDR3: TGCGCCAGCAGCTTAGCGGGAGCGTCCTTCGATGAGCAGTTCTTC. It translates to CASSLAGASFDEQFF.

This clonotype occurred many times. The chain combines TRBV2 with TRBJ1-5; a possible D gene is TRBD1 (5 bases). The germline gives CDR1 SNHLY, CDR2 FYNNEI. The CDR3 contains 14 residues. Trimming took off 4 bases at V and 5 bases at J, with 12 bases between the two ends. The CDR3 spells CASSGERGYQPQHF. CDR3 nucleotide sequence: TGTGCCAGCAGTGGGGAGCGGGGGTATCAGCCCCAGCATTTT.

V gene TRBV19 combines with J gene TRBJ1-4; TRBD1 agrees at 10 bases. The CDR3 runs 14 residues. J was trimmed by 10 bases and V by 7 bases; bases with no gene match: 9. Per germline, CDR1 LNHDA and CDR2 SQIVND (reference sequence). The CDR3 loop is CASTRDRGGGKLFF. The DNA of the CDR3 is TGTGCCAGTACCCGGGACAGGGGAGGCGGAAAACTGTTTTTT.

This clonotype was found a few times. J is TRBJ1-4 and V is TRBV20-1, with 8 nucleotides matching TRBD1. The J segment lost 4 bases and the V segment lost 0 bases, leaving 4 bases of the junction unmatched. The CDR3 is 15 amino acids. CDR1 is DFQATT, CDR2 SNEGSKA, per germline (reference sequence). CDR3 sequence reads: CSARDQGAGNEKLFF. In nucleotides, the CDR3 is TGCAGTGCTAGAGATCAGGGGGCTGGTAATGAAAAACTGTTTTTT.

This clonotype was seen once. The chain combines TRBV5-1 with TRBJ1-1, with D possibly TRBD1 on 6 matching bases. Germline V gives CDR1 SGHRS, CDR2 YFSETQ. The CDR3 spans 16 residues. V was shortened by 5 bases and J by 0 bases, with 17 bases between the two germline ends. The CDR3 bases are TGCGCCAGCAGAGCCAGGGTAGGGGACATGAACACTGAAGCTTTCTTT. Its protein is CASRARVGDMNTEAFF. Based on the CDR3 plus reference TRBV5-1 and TRBJ1-1, the full variable domain is KAGVTQTPRYLIKTRGQQVTLSCSPISGHRSVSWYQQTPGQGLQFLFEYFSETQRNKGNFPGRFSGRQFSNSRSEMNVSTLELGDSALYLCASRARVGDMNTEAFFGQGTRLTVV.

This sequence joins TRBV28 and TRBJ2-7, with 12 positions matching TRBD2. The V and J ends lost 4 bases and 0 bases, in that order; junction bases with no gene match: 10. Germline V gives CDR1 MDHEN, CDR2 SYDVKM. The CDR3 contains 18 residues. Written as DNA, the CDR3 is TGTGCCAGCAGTTCGCTCGGGACTAGCGGGTGGAGCTCCTACGAGCAGTACTTC. It is translated as CASSSLGTSGWSSYEQYF.